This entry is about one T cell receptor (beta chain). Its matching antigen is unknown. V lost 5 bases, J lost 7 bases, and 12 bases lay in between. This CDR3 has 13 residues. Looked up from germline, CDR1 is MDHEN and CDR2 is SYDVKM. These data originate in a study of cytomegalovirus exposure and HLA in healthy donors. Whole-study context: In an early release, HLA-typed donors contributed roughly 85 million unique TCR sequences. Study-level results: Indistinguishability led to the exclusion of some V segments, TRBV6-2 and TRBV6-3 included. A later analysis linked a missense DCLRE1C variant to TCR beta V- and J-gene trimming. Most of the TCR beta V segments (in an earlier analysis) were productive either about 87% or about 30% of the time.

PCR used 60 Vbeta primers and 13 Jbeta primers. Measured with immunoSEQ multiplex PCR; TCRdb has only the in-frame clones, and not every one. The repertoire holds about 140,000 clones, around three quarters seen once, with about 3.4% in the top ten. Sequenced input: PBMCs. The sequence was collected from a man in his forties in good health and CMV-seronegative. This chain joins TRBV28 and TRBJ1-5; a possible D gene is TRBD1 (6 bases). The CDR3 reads CASSLTGTQPQHF. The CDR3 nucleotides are TGTGCCAGCAGTCTCACAGGGACCCAGCCCCAGCATTTT.